The entry below describes one T cell receptor beta chain. What it binds is unknown. CDR1 is MRHNA, CDR2 SNTAGT, per germline. This CDR3 has 13 amino acids. Unmatched junction bases numbered 3, after V lost 6 bases and J lost 6 bases. Overlapping HIV-1 Gag 15-mer peptides at approximately 0.96 ug per peptide per mL were used. CD40L-negative CD69-negative CD45RO-high memory CD4+ T cells were sorted as populations depleted of antigen-responding cells. The data are from a study of persistence of HIV-infected CD4 T cells. The libraries were made with immunoSEQ version 4 in survey mode. Some clones are missing from TCRdb's copy, which holds only in-frame ones; the method was immunoSEQ multiplex PCR. The sample lists tens of thousands of clones, 82% occurring once.

The starting material was CD4+ T cells sorted from PBMCs after 18-hour stimulation, obtained from a patient who received antiretroviral therapy. The genes are TRBV6-4 and TRBJ2-1, with TRBD2 matching over 9 bases. This sequence originates from an adult woman with HIV who was CMV-seropositive. The CDR3 DNA reads as TGTGCCAGCAGAGGGACTAGCACCAATGAGCAGTTCTTC. Its translation: CASRGTSTNEQFF.